This TCR beta chain was observed in a study of OX40 agonist ivuxolimab in advanced cancers. This clone was seen more than once but under ten times. What it binds is unknown. One end of the junction varies from germline; a read error may be responsible. Germline values: CDR1 KGHSH, CDR2 LQKENI. CDR3 length: 15 residues. Overall study findings and caveats: Antigen specificity remained undetermined for the expanded peripheral T cells.

The data were produced by immunoSEQ multiplex PCR, yet TCRdb's version contains in-frame clones alone and is incomplete. The data show around 31,000 clones, around 85% seen once. This clonotype was obtained from an adult with an advanced solid tumor such as melanoma, head and neck, liver or kidney cancer. This rearrangement joins TRBV18 to TRBJ2-2; D might be TRBD1 (6 bases). The starting material was CD4+ or CD8+ T cells sorted from blood, obtained in a trial of the OX40 agonist ivuxolimab. CDR3 loop: CASSPNRATHRGAVF. The CDR3 bases are TGTGCCAGCTCACCCAACAGGGCTACACACCGGGGAGCTGTTTTT.